The entry below gives a single T cell receptor beta chain sequence along with its context. Its antigen remains unknown. RNA transcripts provided the template for amplifying TCR beta CDR3 regions. HTBI-primed first-round RT-PCR preceded second-round multiplex PCR. A single record per CDR3 protein comes from TCRdb applying MiXCR to the multiplex PCR reads. The sample lists a few hundred thousand distinct CDR3 sequences; under 45% were seen once. The data were taken from a study of Graves' ophthalmopathy and Graves' hyperthyroidism. In the study overall: The authors defined stable hyperthyroidism as no ophthalmopathy within 18 months of follow-up. Study conclusions and caveats: This model predicted ophthalmopathy progression (sensitivity roughly 70%, specificity roughly 72%).

Newly diagnosed hyperthyroidism donors, aged 18 to 65, duration under 2 months. Exclusion criteria comprised other autoimmune diseases, uncontrolled infections, pregnancy or lactation in patients. In germline, CDR1 is SGHNT, CDR2 YYREEE (reference sequence). The CDR3 extends over 14 amino acids. Germline trimming cut 5 bases from V and 0 bases from J; bases unmatched to any gene: 5. The receptor's source is an adult man with Graves' hyperthyroidism. Input material: peripheral blood or thyroid tissue (not recorded which). The V call is TRBV5-4, the J call TRBJ2-7; 7 nucleotides line up with TRBD1. In nucleotides, the CDR3 is TGTGCCAGCAGTAGGACAGGAAACTCCTACGAGCAGTACTTC. Translated, it gives CASSRTGNSYEQYF.